Following are 26 T cell receptor beta chains from one sample sequenced in a study of blood T cell repertoires in COVID-19. Measured with immunoSEQ multiplex PCR; TCRdb has only the in-frame clones, and not every one. Of about 87,000 clones listed, about 85% are singletons. Source material: peripheral blood. These receptor sequences come from a woman over 75 with COVID-19, enrolled during active disease.

The V call is TRBV18, the J call TRBJ2-5; 12 nucleotides align to TRBD2. CDR1 KGHSH and CDR2 LQKENI come from the germline V gene. Trimming at V came to 1 base and at J to 2 bases, leaving 8 bases not matched to a gene. This CDR3 has 18 residues. For the CDR3, the DNA is TGTGCCAGCTCACCACGCCCTAGCGGGGGGGTCTCACAAGAGACCCAGTACTTC. Translating it yields CASSPRPSGGVSQETQYF.

The genes are TRBV27 and TRBJ2-1; weak D call: TRBD2 (6 bases). The CDR3 covers 14 residues. Germline CDR1 and CDR2: MNHEY and SMNVEV (reference sequence). Trimming cost V 1 base and J 9 bases, with 13 bases left between them. The CDR3 region has the DNA TGTGCCAGCAGTTTATATGGAGGGAAAGGTGAGCAGTTCTTC. Protein sequence: CASSLYGGKGEQFF.

The chain employs TRBV7-2 and TRBJ2-7; 14 nucleotides line up with TRBD2. Germline loops: CDR1 SGHTA, CDR2 FQGNSA. V was pared by 5 bases and J by 7 bases, with 4 bases of the junction left unmatched. The CDR3 is 14 amino acids. CDR3 DNA: TGTGCCAGCAGCCGCGGACTAGCGGGAGGTGAGCAGTACTTC. Its translation: CASSRGLAGGEQYF.

V is TRBV7-9 and J is TRBJ2-5; weak D call: TRBD1 (6 bases). The ends were cut back, 10 bases at V and 4 bases at J, with 13 bases in the middle. This CDR3 comprises 12 residues. Germline CDR1 and CDR2: SEHNR and FQNEAQ (reference sequence). The CDR3 DNA reads as TGTGCCACCAAGGGGGTGGGAGAGACCCAGTACTTC. This encodes CATKGVGETQYF.

The chain links TRBV7-9 to TRBJ1-6; 8 positions match TRBD1. The CDR3 runs to 13 residues. With 8 bases clipped from V and 11 bases from J, the junction kept 8 bases outside the gene matches. Germline V CDR1 and CDR2: SEHNR, FQNEAQ (reference sequence). The CDR3, as DNA: TGTGCCAGCCAAGGACAGGGTGCACCACCCCTCCACTTT. The encoded protein is CASQGQGAPPLHF.

This chain's CDR3 is CASRQDRVEQYF. CDR3 sequence (DNA): TGTGCCAGCAGACAGGACAGGGTTGAGCAGTACTTC. V and J are TRBV5-8 and TRBJ2-7, with 8 bases lining up with TRBD1. This CDR3 has 12 residues. Germline values: CDR1 SGHTS, CDR2 YDEGEE. V lost 5 bases, J lost 7 bases, and 5 bases stayed unmatched.

The chain joins TRBV7-9 to TRBJ1-2; 7 nucleotides agree with TRBD1. Germline V gene sequence: CDR1 SEHNR, CDR2 FQNEAQ (reference sequence). The CDR3 runs to 13 residues. Unmatched junction bases numbered 5, after V lost 2 bases and J lost 8 bases. The CDR3 region is CASSLITGDGYTF. The DNA for the CDR3 is TGTGCCAGCAGCTTAATAACAGGGGACGGCTACACCTTC. Complete variable domain (other parts from reference TRBV7-9 and TRBJ1-2): DTGVSQNPRHKITKRGQNVTFRCDPISEHNRLYWYRQTLGQGPEFLTYFQNEAQLEKSRLLSDRFSAERPKGSFSTLEIQRTEQGDSAMYLCASSLITGDGYTFGSGTRLTVV.

This clone was seen a single time. The J gene is TRBJ1-1, the V gene TRBV30; possibly TRBD1 for D (5 bases). There are 13 residues in the CDR3. Trimming removed 3 bases from V and 11 bases from J, with 19 bases in between. CDR1 and CDR2 from the germline V gene are GTSNPN and SVGIG (reference sequence). This CDR3 is CAWRVSPQGGAFF. The DNA for the CDR3 is TGTGCCTGGAGGGTCTCTCCCCAGGGTGGGGCTTTCTTT.

The rearrangement joins TRBV7-3 to TRBJ2-1; TRBD1 matches 9 bases. Germline V gene sequence: CDR1 SGHTA, CDR2 FQGTGA. V shed 4 bases and J 1 base; nucleotides not matched to a gene: 2. This CDR3 region has 15 residues. CDR3 region: CASSSDRGSYNEQFF. DNA of the CDR3: TGTGCCAGCAGCTCGGACAGGGGATCCTACAATGAGCAGTTCTTC.

This clone was observed a single time. The rearrangement links TRBV6-5 to TRBJ2-7, with D hard to call. CDR1 is MNHEY and CDR2 is SVGAGI in the germline V gene. Trimming stripped 5 bases from V and 0 bases from J, with 11 bases between. The CDR3 contains 14 residues. The CDR3 protein is CASSTTLISYEQYF. The CDR3 coding sequence is TGTGCCAGCAGTACAACGCTTATCTCCTACGAGCAGTACTTC.

This rearrangement joins TRBV19 to TRBJ2-7; maybe TRBD1 (5 bases). Germline-derived CDR1 and CDR2 are LNHDA and SQIVND (reference sequence). This CDR3 has 16 amino acids. With 0 bases removed from V and 2 bases from J, the gap between germline ends came to 14 bases. CDR3 coding DNA: TGTGCCAGTAGTATAGATCGAGCAGGGTCGACCTACGAGCAGTACTTC. Its protein is CASSIDRAGSTYEQYF.

A few counts support this clone. For the CDR3, the DNA is TGTGCCAGCAGTTACTCACGGGTAACTAATGAAAAACTGTTTTTT. It specifies CASSYSRVTNEKLFF. The rearrangement links TRBV6-5 to TRBJ1-4; the D is unclear. Germline assignment: CDR1 MNHEY and CDR2 SVGAGI. V was clipped by 0 bases and J by 1 base, with 6 bases between them. This CDR3 contains 15 residues.

The J gene is TRBJ2-1, the V gene TRBV6-5; TRBD2 might be the D (6 bases). The germline CDR1 and CDR2 sequences are MNHEY and SVGAGI. With 6 bases removed from V and 12 bases from J, the gap between germline ends came to 15 bases. CDR3 length: 12 residues. This CDR3 reads CASRGDGGTQFF. The CDR3 DNA sequence: TGTGCCAGCAGGGGGGATGGCGGGACGCAGTTCTTC.

This clone was seen only once. The chain recombines TRBV30 with TRBJ2-5; a weak D match, TRBD2 (7 bases). CDR3 length: 13 amino acids. From germline, CDR1 is GTSNPN and CDR2 SVGIG (reference sequence). V was trimmed by 0 bases and J by 5 bases, leaving 10 bases between them. CDR3 in DNA: TGTGCCTGGAGTGTACGGGGGGCCGAGACCCAGTACTTC. Translating gives CAWSVRGAETQYF. Full variable domain (rest looked up from reference TRBV30 and TRBJ2-5): SQTIHQWPATLVQPVGSPLSLECTVEGTSNPNLYWYRQAAGRGLQLLFYSVGIGQISSEVPQNLSASRPQDRQFILSSKKLLLSDSGFYLCAWSVRGAETQYFGPGTRLLVL.

This clone was observed a handful of times. The J gene is TRBJ2-7, the V gene TRBV5-1, with TRBD1 matching 9 bases. The junction had 14 bases not matched to a gene; V was cut back by 4 bases and J by 6 bases. Per germline, CDR1 SGHRS and CDR2 YFSETQ. This CDR3 has 16 amino acids. CDR3 loop: CASSGPHTGQGIEQYF. The CDR3, as DNA: TGCGCCAGCAGCGGACCCCACACGGGACAGGGTATCGAGCAGTACTTC.

V and J are TRBV5-1 and TRBJ2-7; TRBD2 aligns across 7 bases. Trimming took 2 bases from V and 6 from J; bases not matched to a gene: 2. Germline loops: CDR1 SGHRS, CDR2 YFSETQ. This CDR3 region has 12 residues. The CDR3 region has the DNA TGCGCCAGCAGCTTAAGGGAGGGCGAGCAGTACTTC. Protein sequence: CASSLREGEQYF.

The rearrangement links TRBV18 to TRBJ2-7, with TRBD2 matching 8 bases. The germline gives CDR1 KGHSH, CDR2 LQKENI. Losses at the gene ends were 1 base for V and 0 bases for J; bases not matched to a gene: 2. CDR3 length: 15 residues. The chain's CDR3 is CASSPLAGSSYEQYF. DNA for the CDR3: TGTGCCAGCTCACCACTAGCGGGGAGCTCCTACGAGCAGTACTTC.

The J gene is TRBJ2-1, the V gene TRBV7-2; TRBD2 might be the D (6 bases). The CDR3 is made up of 17 amino acids. V was cut by 6 bases and J by 6 bases, with 24 bases left in between. Germline-derived CDR1 and CDR2 are SGHTA and FQGNSA. The CDR3 sequence: CASRATSGTPEGNEQFF. The CDR3 DNA follows: TGTGCCAGCAGGGCTACGTCCGGGACCCCGGAGGGCAATGAGCAGTTCTTC. Looking up the rest from reference TRBV7-2 and TRBJ2-1 gives the full variable domain: GAGVSQSPSNKVTEKGKDVELRCDPISGHTALYWYRQSLGQGLEFLIYFQGNSAPDKSGLPSDRFSAERTGGSVSTLTIQRTQQEDSAVYLCASRATSGTPEGNEQFFGPGTRLTVL.

The chain recombines TRBV10-2 with TRBJ1-5, with 8 bases aligning to TRBD1. CDR1 and CDR2 from the germline V gene are WSHSY and SAAADI. The J segment lost 7 bases and the V segment lost 5 bases, leaving 10 bases of the junction unmatched. The CDR3 runs to 15 residues. The chain's CDR3 is CASSSFGQGKQPQHF. For the CDR3, the DNA is TGCGCCAGCAGTTCGTTCGGACAGGGTAAACAGCCCCAGCATTTT.

This rearrangement joins TRBV2 to TRBJ2-3; tentatively, D is TRBD2 (6 bases). Trimming cost V 6 bases and J 4 bases, with 11 bases left between them. CDR3 length: 13 amino acids. Germline CDR1 SNHLY, CDR2 FYNNEI. The CDR3 coding sequence is TGTGCCAGCAGCTGGGACTCTCCAGATACGCAGTATTTT. Protein sequence: CASSWDSPDTQYF.

This chain joins TRBV19 and TRBJ2-1; 8 nucleotides match TRBD1. Germline trimming cut 8 bases from V and 8 bases from J; bases unmatched to any gene: 11. Germline V gene lookup returns CDR1 LNHDA and CDR2 SQIVND (reference sequence). The CDR3 totals 14 residues. CDR3 region: CASGRTGSSDEQFF. As DNA, the CDR3 is TGTGCCAGTGGCCGGACAGGGAGCAGCGATGAGCAGTTCTTC.

V gene TRBV24-1 combines with J gene TRBJ2-5; a possible D gene is TRBD1 (5 bases). Germline V gives CDR1 KGHDR, CDR2 SFDVKD. Trimming took 1 base from V and 1 from J, leaving 6 bases between them. This CDR3 is 14 amino acids long. CDR3 loop: CATSDFRGQETQYF. The CDR3 region has the DNA TGTGCCACCAGTGATTTTAGGGGCCAAGAGACCCAGTACTTC.

The rearrangement joins TRBV19 to TRBJ1-5; 8 nucleotides match TRBD1. From germline, CDR1 is LNHDA and CDR2 SQIVND (reference sequence). Trimming took 6 bases from V and 6 from J; bases not matched to a gene: 13. The CDR3 is 16 amino acids. The CDR3 sequence: CASRIRTGRVGQPQHF. In nucleotides, the CDR3 is TGTGCCAGTAGGATACGGACAGGGAGGGTGGGTCAGCCCCAGCATTTT. The full variable domain, in which reference TRBV19 and TRBJ1-5 provide the parts outside the CDR3, is DGGITQSPKYLFRKEGQNVTLSCEQNLNHDAMYWYRQDPGQGLRLIYYSQIVNDFQKGDIAEGYSVSREKKESFPLTVTSAQKNPTAFYLCASRIRTGRVGQPQHFGDGTRLSIL.

The chain combines TRBV27 with TRBJ2-2, with TRBD1 matching 10 bases. Per germline, CDR1 MNHEY and CDR2 SMNVEV (reference sequence). V lost 6 bases, J lost 6 bases, and 13 bases stayed unmatched. The CDR3 extends over 17 amino acids. CDR3 sequence: CASRPFRGQGPSGELFF. In DNA, the CDR3 is TGTGCCAGCAGACCCTTCAGGGGACAGGGGCCGTCCGGGGAGCTGTTTTTT.

The J gene is TRBJ1-2, the V gene TRBV19; TRBD1 agrees at 8 bases. This CDR3 has 16 amino acids. After removal of 4 bases from V and 2 bases from J, the junction contained 9 bases not matched to a gene. Germline V gene data show CDR1 as LNHDA and CDR2 as SQIVND (reference sequence). CDR3 region: CASSKSGTGPNYGYTF. The CDR3 coding sequence is TGTGCCAGTAGTAAATCCGGGACAGGACCGAACTATGGCTACACCTTC.

The chain combines TRBV18 with TRBJ2-5; TRBD1 matches 11 bases. From germline, CDR1 is KGHSH and CDR2 LQKENI. V shed 6 bases, J shed 4 bases, and the junction held 7 bases outside the gene matches. The CDR3 totals 15 residues. This CDR3 is CASSGDRGSGETQYF. As DNA, the CDR3 is TGTGCCAGCTCCGGGGACAGGGGGTCGGGAGAGACCCAGTACTTC.